These 15 T cell receptor beta chains were all obtained from the same sample, sequenced in a study of CD8+CD57+ T cells in acquired aplastic anemia. Those patients picked for sequencing had displayed CD8+CD57+ cell expansion on flow cytometry. Using genomic DNA as the template, TCR beta VDJ and CDR3 profiling was carried out. One entry per CDR3 protein, called by TCRdb with MiXCR from the reads. The sample carries roughly 200,000 distinct CDR3 sequences, roughly 60% recorded once. The source material was sorted CD4+, CD8+, or CD8+CD57+ T cells (not recorded which) from PBMCs. These receptor sequences come from a human donor with aplastic anemia.

This clonotype has just one count. The rearrangement joins TRBV7-9 to TRBJ2-7, with 7 bases that match TRBD1. This CDR3 is built from 16 residues. Germline V gives CDR1 SEHNR, CDR2 FQNEAQ (reference sequence). V dropped 5 bases and J dropped 0; count of bases not matched to a gene: 10. The CDR3 sequence: CASSQDFAGGSYEQYF. CDR3 coding DNA: TGTGCCAGCAGCCAAGATTTCGCAGGGGGCTCCTACGAGCAGTACTTC.

This clonotype was observed a few times. The chain employs TRBV24-1 and TRBJ2-3; unclear D gene. There are 13 residues in the CDR3. V was pared by 1 base and J by 7 bases, with 8 bases between. Per germline, CDR1 KGHDR and CDR2 SFDVKD. The CDR3 coding sequence is TGTGCCACCAGTGATTTCGCCGGTCATACGCAGTATTTT. Protein sequence: CATSDFAGHTQYF.

Turning to this clonotype: One end of the junction is discordant with germline, which a read error may explain. The genes are TRBV7-8 and TRBJ2-1, with 10 positions matching TRBD2. The germline gives CDR1 SGHVS, CDR2 FQNEAQ. The CDR3 has 16 amino acids. The CDR3 loop is CACSLSLLAGVYEQFF. DNA of the CDR3: TGTGCCTGCAGCTTATCCCTCCTAGCGGGAGTATATGAGCAGTTCTTC.

This clonotype was recorded at least ten times. The rearrangement joins TRBV4-1 to TRBJ2-2; D may be TRBD1 (5 bases). The CDR3 extends over 13 amino acids. Between the trimmed V and J ends, which lost 7 bases and 4 bases, there was a span of 10 bases. Germline V gene sequence: CDR1 MGHRA, CDR2 YSYEKL. CDR3 sequence reads: CASKAGITGELFF. The CDR3 nucleotides read TGCGCCAGCAAGGCAGGGATCACCGGGGAGCTGTTTTTT.

The chain is built from TRBV9 and TRBJ2-7; 7 positions agree with TRBD2. Germline V lookup: CDR1 SGDLS, CDR2 YYNGEE. The ends lost 0 bases at V and 7 bases at J; junction bases unmatched: 10. The CDR3 is 15 residues long. DNA for the CDR3: TGTGCCAGCAGCGTAGCGTCTAGCGGATACTGGGAGCAGTACTTC. This codes for CASSVASSGYWEQYF. Full variable domain (outside the CDR3, taken from reference TRBV9 and TRBJ2-7): DSGVTQTPKHLITATGQRVTLRCSPRSGDLSVYWYQQSLDQGLQFLIQYYNGEERAKGNILERFSAQQFPDLHSELNLSSLELGDSALYFCASSVASSGYWEQYFGPGTRLTVT.

This clonotype was observed at least ten times. The J gene is TRBJ2-7, the V gene TRBV11-3; D might be TRBD1 (7 bases). CDR3 length: 15 amino acids. Trimming left V 4 bases short and J 2 bases short, with 15 bases between. CDR1 and CDR2 (germline): SGHNT, YENEEA. CDR3 amino acids: CASSSRGAPAYEQYF. CDR3 nucleotide sequence: TGTGCCAGCAGCTCCAGGGGGGCCCCGGCCTACGAGCAGTACTTC.

In its sample, this clonotype was seen a few times. The V call is TRBV7-9, the J call TRBJ2-7, with D possibly matching TRBD2 (6 bases). The germline V and J ends were trimmed by 5 bases and 7 bases, with 21 bases remaining between them. The germline V gene has CDR1 SEHNR and CDR2 FQNEAQ (reference sequence). This CDR3 has 15 residues. The CDR3 DNA reads TGTGCCAGCAGCCCGGTGCTAGCGCGGGTATGGGAGCAGTACTTC. Protein: CASSPVLARVWEQYF. Combining the CDR3 with reference TRBV7-9 and TRBJ2-7 gives the whole variable domain DTGVSQNPRHKITKRGQNVTFRCDPISEHNRLYWYRQTLGQGPEFLTYFQNEAQLEKSRLLSDRFSAERPKGSFSTLEIQRTEQGDSAMYLCASSPVLARVWEQYFGPGTRLTVT.

At least ten counts were recorded for this clonotype. V and J are TRBV4-1 and TRBJ2-6; D call uncertain. The CDR3 has 17 amino acids. Trimming shortened V by 1 base and J by 0 bases, and 10 bases separated the two germline ends. Germline V gene sequence: CDR1 MGHRA, CDR2 YSYEKL. The CDR3 spells CASSQGSVYSGANVLTF. The CDR3 DNA is TGCGCCAGCAGCCAAGGCTCAGTTTACTCTGGGGCCAACGTCCTGACTTTC.

This clonotype occurred many times. The chain joins TRBV7-8 to TRBJ2-7, with 8 nucleotides matching TRBD1. CDR3 length: 15 amino acids. Germline V CDR1 and CDR2: SGHVS, FQNEAQ. V shed 5 bases and J 0 bases; nucleotides not matched to a gene: 6. The CDR3 sequence is CASSPGGYLSYEQYF. CDR3 DNA: TGTGCCAGCAGCCCAGGGGGCTACCTCTCCTACGAGCAGTACTTC.

This sequence joins TRBV7-3 and TRBJ2-5, with a tentative D call TRBD2 (6 bases). The ends were cut back, 4 bases at V and 3 bases at J, with 18 bases in the middle. This CDR3 is 16 amino acids long. Per germline, CDR1 SGHTA and CDR2 FQGTGA. Here the CDR3 DNA reads TGTGCCAGCAGCTCAGGGTTGGGGGGTACCAAAGAGACCCAGTACTTC. It codes for CASSSGLGGTKETQYF.

The count of this clonotype is one. The chain has TRBV19 and TRBJ1-1, with D possibly being TRBD1 (5 bases). The CDR3 runs 14 residues. V was trimmed by 6 bases and J by 0 bases, leaving 11 bases between them. In germline, CDR1 is LNHDA, CDR2 SQIVND (reference sequence). CDR3 bases: TGTGCCAGTAGCCAGGGAGGGGTGAACACTGAAGCTTTCTTT. Protein: CASSQGGVNTEAFF.

This clonotype was observed a single time. Because it lacks the conserved phenylalanine or tryptophan at the end, this CDR3 is likely a read error. This rearrangement joins TRBV7-9 to TRBJ2-7, with D perhaps TRBD1 (6 bases). Trimming shortened V by 5 bases and J by 4 bases, and 18 bases separated the two germline ends. Germline CDR1 is SEHNR and CDR2 is FQNEAQ (reference sequence). CDR3 length equals 15 residues. The DNA for the CDR3 is TGTGCCAGCAGCCCTCGTGGGGCAGGGGTTTACGAGCAGTACCTC. This sequence encodes CASSPRGAGVYEQYL.

The sample holds many counts of this clonotype. The V gene is TRBV5-6, the J gene TRBJ2-7; 10 bases align to TRBD1. V shed 4 bases, J shed 7 bases, and the junction held 11 bases outside the gene matches. CDR1 is SGHDT, CDR2 YYEEEE, per germline. This CDR3 region has 15 residues. DNA for the CDR3: TGTGCCAGCAGCCCTTCGGGGACAGGGGCACGGGAGCAGTACTTC. This translates into CASSPSGTGAREQYF.

In regard to this clonotype: A read error may produce the germline difference seen at one junction end. The chain couples TRBV7-7 to TRBJ2-7; TRBD1 agrees at 9 bases. The CDR3 has 16 residues. Germline V gene lookup returns CDR1 SSHAT and CDR2 FNYEAQ (reference sequence). The CDR3 loop is CASSLGPGQGSYEQYF. CDR3 nucleotides: TGTGCTAGCAGCTTAGGGCCGGGACAGGGCTCCTACGAGCAGTACTTC.

J is TRBJ2-5 and V is TRBV7-8; the D is unclear. Germline V gives CDR1 SGHVS, CDR2 FQNEAQ. The CDR3 consists of 12 residues. Trimming shortened V by 4 bases and J by 0 bases, and 3 bases separated the two germline ends. The CDR3 nucleotides read TGTGCCAGCAGCTACGACCAAGAGACCCAGTACTTC. Translation: CASSYDQETQYF.